These 4 T cell receptor beta chains were sequenced from one sample in a study of T cells in Graves' hyperthyroidism and ophthalmopathy (dated by TCRdb to between 2017 and 2020). Libraries were constructed by multiplex PCR. Sequenced using an Illumina HiSeq 2000. The TCR beta CDR3 regions were amplified from RNA transcripts. The TCR CDR3 was subjected to a first round of RT-PCR using the HTBI primer set and the Qiagen OneStep RT-PCR kit. TCRdb reprocessed the public reads (quality trimming at Q25 with fastp, clone calling with MiXCR) and kept in-frame beta chains. Entries are consolidated by CDR3 protein sequence, retaining the most common genes and DNA. This sample comprises 730,000 or so distinct CDR3 sequences, 18% of them detected only once. The top ten clonotypes cover 15% to 20% of the sample. Sequences were obtained from blood. These receptors originate from a woman aged 45-65 years with Graves' hyperthyroidism that later progressed to Graves' ophthalmopathy.

This chain links TRBV5-1 with TRBJ2-2, with D possibly being TRBD2 (5 bases). Germline V gives CDR1 SGHRS, CDR2 YFSETQ. This CDR3 contains 13 residues. With 7 bases removed from V and 5 bases from J, the gap between germline ends came to 12 bases. The CDR3 DNA sequence: TGCGCCAGCGGCCCGGGGAATACCGGGGAGCTGTTTTTT. Encoded protein: CASGPGNTGELFF.

Many counts were recorded for this clonotype. This chain joins TRBV30 and TRBJ1-5, with 7 bases aligning to TRBD1. The CDR3 is made up of 14 amino acids. V was clipped by 2 bases and J by 1 base; unmatched bases: 2. Germline assignment: CDR1 GTSNPN and CDR2 SVGIG (reference sequence). DNA of the CDR3: TGTGCCTGGAGTTGGACAGGCAGCAATCAGCCCCAGCATTTT. It is translated as CAWSWTGSNQPQHF.

This clonotype was seen many times. The genes are TRBV5-1 and TRBJ1-3, with D perhaps matching TRBD1 (5 bases). CDR1 and CDR2 (germline): SGHRS, YFSETQ. V gave up 4 bases and J gave up 0 bases, with 11 bases separating them. CDR3 length equals 15 residues. CDR3: CASSRDGVSGNTIYF. The DNA of the CDR3 is TGCGCCAGCAGCCGGGACGGTGTCTCTGGAAACACCATATATTTT.

This clonotype was seen at least ten times. This CDR3 reads CASTQSLRGTEAFF. Here the CDR3 DNA reads TGTGCCAGCACCCAGTCTCTTCGGGGTACTGAAGCTTTCTTT. The chain has TRBV12-3 or TRBV12-4 and TRBJ1-1; D is unclear. Trimming removed 7 bases at V and 5 bases at J, with 17 bases between. The CDR3 covers 14 residues.